This is a list of T cell receptor beta chains from one sample in a study of shared clonotypes between healthy human individuals. Repertoires were generated with immunoSEQ multiplex PCR, while TCRdb's copy carries only in-frame clones and drops some. This sample has over 2 million clones, with around 96% found just once. Input material: naive CD8+ T cells sorted from blood. These receptor sequences come from a man younger than 35 in good health. CDR3s include the opening cysteine and the closing phenylalanine or tryptophan. A D gene is named only where the DNA matches it firmly.

TRBV2,NA,TRBJ1-3,CASSEFPGSGNTIYF
TRBV6-5,TRBD1,TRBJ2-7,CASRGTGLAYEQYF
TRBV15,TRBD1,TRBJ1-2,CATSTGTANYGYTF
TRBV15,NA,TRBJ2-7,CATSREAGANEQYF
TRBV19,NA,TRBJ1-5,CASSIPPAAYSNQPQHF
TRBV4-1,NA,TRBJ2-7,CASSQERQGAYEQYF
TRBV21-1,NA,TRBJ2-4,CASSSRRGNIQYF
TRBV6-6,TRBD2,TRBJ2-1,CASSSGRAGYNEQFF
TRBV12-2,NA,TRBJ2-1,CASRLARTGESYNEQFF
TRBV27,TRBD1,TRBJ1-5,CASSPSLGQVGQPQHF
TRBV7-2,NA,TRBJ1-1,CASSPTRGLVNTEAFF
TRBV4-3,TRBD1,TRBJ2-7,CASSQEWDRRYEQYF
TRBV11-2,NA,TRBJ2-5,CASSLWGGETQYF
TRBV9,NA,TRBJ2-5,CASSGGHQETQYF
TRBV11-2,TRBD2,TRBJ2-3,CASSTSGTDTQYF
TRBV19,NA,TRBJ1-1,CASRGIERDDEAFF
TRBV6-5,NA,TRBJ2-7,CASSYRGASYEQYF
TRBV7-9,TRBD2,TRBJ2-5,CASSFTSGPQETQYF
TRBV7-9,TRBD1,TRBJ1-4,CASTFSGRQGLDEKLFF
TRBV5-6,NA,TRBJ2-7,CASSSGSPNEQYF
TRBV11-2,TRBD1,TRBJ1-1,CASSLGPGTGRNTEAFF
TRBV4-2,NA,TRBJ2-7,CASSPGGYEQYF
TRBV30,NA,TRBJ1-5,CAWSSGALSNQPQHF
TRBV4-1,TRBD2,TRBJ2-1,CASSQEAPGTSGYNEQFF
TRBV30,NA,TRBJ1-5,CAWTPGQASNQPQHF
TRBV4-3,TRBD1,TRBJ1-4,CASSPEQGEGEKLFF
TRBV10-3,TRBD1,TRBJ2-1,CAISDTGQGSIEQFF
TRBV15,TRBD2,TRBJ2-2,CATYFRGGTLPGELFF
TRBV10-3,TRBD1,TRBJ1-2,CAISESGTGVGVYGYTF
TRBV11-2,TRBD2,TRBJ2-7,CASSATGTSFYEQYF
TRBV27,NA,TRBJ2-2,CASGAFGHTGELFF
TRBV4-3,TRBD2,TRBJ2-1,CASSQDGREGGYNEQFF
TRBV21-1,NA,TRBJ2-7,CASSKFRVGRVKEQYF
TRBV4-1,TRBD1,TRBJ2-4,CASSQDNRPDRVAKNIQYF
TRBV7-9,NA,TRBJ2-1,CASSLAGDVEQFF
TRBV27,TRBD2,TRBJ2-7,CASSPSAGEGWYEQYF
TRBV6-6,NA,TRBJ2-2,CASSQGLNTGELFF